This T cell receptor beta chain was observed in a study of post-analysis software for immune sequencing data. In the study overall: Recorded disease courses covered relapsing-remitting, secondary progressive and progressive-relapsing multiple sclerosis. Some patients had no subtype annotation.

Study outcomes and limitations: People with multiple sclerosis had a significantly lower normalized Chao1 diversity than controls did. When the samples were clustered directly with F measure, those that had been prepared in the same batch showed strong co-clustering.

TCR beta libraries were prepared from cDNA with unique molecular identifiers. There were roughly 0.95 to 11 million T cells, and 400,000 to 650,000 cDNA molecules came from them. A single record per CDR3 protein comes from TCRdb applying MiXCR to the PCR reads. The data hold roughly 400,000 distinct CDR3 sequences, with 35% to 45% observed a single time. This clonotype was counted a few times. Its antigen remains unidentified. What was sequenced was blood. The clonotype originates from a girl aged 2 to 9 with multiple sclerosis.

Here the CDR3 DNA reads TGTGCCAGCAGCTTAGGGGCAGGGACAGCGGCCCGGCGCATTCCCTACAATGAGCAGTTCTTC. This translates into CASSLGAGTAARRIPYNEQFF. The chain couples TRBV11-2 to TRBJ2-1; 7 bases match TRBD1. V was pared by 1 base and J by 2 bases, with 20 bases of the junction left unmatched. CDR3 size: 21 residues. Germline V gives CDR1 SGHAT, CDR2 FQNNGV.